This TCR beta chain was sequenced in a study of long-term antiretroviral therapy in people with HIV. The CDR3 extends over 15 amino acids. The V end was cut by 1 base, the J end by 2 bases, with 12 bases between. CDR1 is MGHRA, CDR2 YSYEKL, per germline. Prior to DNA extraction, the samples held roughly 0.9-10 million cryopreserved PBMC. Study-level results: Compared with controls, HIV repertoires showed narrower CDR3 length ranges. Diversity went up after ART and still fell short of transplant donor controls.

immunoSEQ v3.0 was run at survey level. Data came from immunoSEQ multiplex PCR; TCRdb stores just in-frame clones and leaves some out. The sample contains roughly 13,000 clones, over 65% of which appear only once. Turning to this clone: Its antigen is not known.

Sequencing used unsorted PBMCs, obtained 1.3 years after starting antiretroviral therapy. The V call is TRBV4-1, the J call TRBJ2-7; D is possibly TRBD1 (6 bases). This receptor was obtained from a woman aged 18-29 years with HIV. This CDR3 is CASSQGAGEPYEQYF. CDR3 DNA sequence: TGCGCCAGCAGCCAAGGGGCAGGGGAGCCCTACGAGCAGTACTTC.